These T cell receptor beta chains were read from a single sample in a study of shared clonotypes between healthy human individuals. This table comes from immunoSEQ multiplex PCR, and its TCRdb copy is limited to in-frame clones, with some not included. Of about 2 million clones in the sample, 85% to 95% were seen once. The sample comprised naive CD8+ T cells sorted from blood. The receptors shown here come from a young man in good health. Each CDR3 is given with its conserved first and last residue. A D gene is named only where the DNA matches it firmly. Only some rows state a clone size, as once, few, many or a class for expanded clones.

clone_size | j_call | v_call | d_call | cdr3_nt | cdr3_aa
- | TRBJ2-7 | TRBV7-8 | - | TGTGCCAGCAACCCCTGGGCGGAGGCTAGGGAGCAGTACTTC | CASNPWAEAREQYF
- | TRBJ2-7 | TRBV27 | TRBD1 | TGTGCCAGCAGTTTTTCGACAGGGGACAACTCCTACGAGCAGTACTTC | CASSFSTGDNSYEQYF
once | TRBJ1-5 | TRBV6-1 | - | TGTGCCAGCAGTGAAGCGCTTGGCAGAGCTCAGCCCCAGCATTTT | CASSEALGRAQPQHF
- | TRBJ2-7 | TRBV9 | - | TGTGCCAGCAGCGTGTCCAGCGGCAGCTCCTACGAGCAGTACTTC | CASSVSSGSSYEQYF
- | TRBJ1-1 | TRBV10-2 | - | TGCGCCAGCAGTGAGGGGGAAACCGAAGCTTTCTTT | CASSEGETEAFF
- | TRBJ1-5 | TRBV5-1 | TRBD1 | TGCGCCAGCAGCGCGGGACAGGCCGACAATCAGCCCCAGCATTTT | CASSAGQADNQPQHF
- | TRBJ2-7 | TRBV6-1 | TRBD1 | TGTGCCAGCAGAGACGGGACAGGGCACTACGAGCAGTACTTC | CASRDGTGHYEQYF
- | TRBJ1-1 | TRBV30 | - | TGTGCCTGGAGTGGAGGCGGGGGCACTGAAGCTTTCTTT | CAWSGGGGTEAFF
- | TRBJ2-1 | TRBV28 | - | TGTGCCAGCAGTTCGGACAGACCAGAGCATATCTTC | CASSSDRPEHIF
- | TRBJ2-1 | TRBV7-2 | - | TGTGCCAGCAGCACCCTAGGGGTCGACAATGAGCAGTTCTTC | CASSTLGVDNEQFF